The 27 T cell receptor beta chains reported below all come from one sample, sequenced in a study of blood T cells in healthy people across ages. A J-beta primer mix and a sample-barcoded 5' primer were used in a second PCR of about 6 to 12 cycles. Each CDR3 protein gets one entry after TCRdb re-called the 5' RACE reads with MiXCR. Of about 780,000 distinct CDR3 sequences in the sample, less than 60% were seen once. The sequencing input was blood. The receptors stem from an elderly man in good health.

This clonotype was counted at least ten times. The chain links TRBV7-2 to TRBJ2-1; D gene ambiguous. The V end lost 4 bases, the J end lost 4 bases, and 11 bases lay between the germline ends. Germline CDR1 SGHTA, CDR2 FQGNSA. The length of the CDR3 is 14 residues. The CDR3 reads CASSSLESYNEQFF. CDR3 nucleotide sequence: TGTGCCAGCAGCTCCCTTGAGTCTTACAATGAGCAGTTCTTC.

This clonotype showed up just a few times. This CDR3 reads CSARPSGKAGNEQFF. The CDR3 nucleotides read TGCAGTGCTAGGCCCAGCGGGAAGGCTGGCAATGAGCAGTTCTTC. V gene TRBV20-1 combines with J gene TRBJ2-1, with 7 bases aligning to TRBD2. CDR3 length: 15 amino acids. In germline, CDR1 is DFQATT, CDR2 SNEGSKA (reference sequence). V lost 3 bases to trimming and J lost 6 bases; unmatched junction nucleotides: 11.

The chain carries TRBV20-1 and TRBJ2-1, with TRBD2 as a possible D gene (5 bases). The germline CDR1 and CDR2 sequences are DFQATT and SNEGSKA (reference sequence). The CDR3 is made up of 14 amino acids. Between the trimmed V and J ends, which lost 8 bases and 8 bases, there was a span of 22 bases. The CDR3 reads CSPFVAREGDEQFF. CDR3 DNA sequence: TGCAGTCCTTTTGTGGCCCGGGAAGGCGATGAGCAGTTCTTC.

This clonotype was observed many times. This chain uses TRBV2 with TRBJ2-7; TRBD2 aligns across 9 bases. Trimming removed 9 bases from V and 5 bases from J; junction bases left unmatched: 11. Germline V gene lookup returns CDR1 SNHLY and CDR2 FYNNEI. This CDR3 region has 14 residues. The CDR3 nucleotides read TGTGCCAGTCAGCGGGAGGAGACGGTGAACGAGCAGTACTTC. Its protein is CASQREETVNEQYF. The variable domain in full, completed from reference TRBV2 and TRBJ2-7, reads EPEVTQTPSHQVTQMGQEVILRCVPISNHLYFYWYRQILGQKVEFLVSFYNNEISEKSEIFDDQFSVERPDGSNFTLKIRSTKLEDSAMYFCASQREETVNEQYFGPGTRLTVT.

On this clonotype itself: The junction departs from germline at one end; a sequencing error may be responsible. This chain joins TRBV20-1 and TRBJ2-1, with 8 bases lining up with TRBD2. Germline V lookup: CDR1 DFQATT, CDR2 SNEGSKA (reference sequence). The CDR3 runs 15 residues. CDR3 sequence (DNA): TGCAGTGCTAGCCCCTCCAGCGGGAGTCGGGATGAGCAGATCTTC. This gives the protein CSASPSSGSRDEQIF.

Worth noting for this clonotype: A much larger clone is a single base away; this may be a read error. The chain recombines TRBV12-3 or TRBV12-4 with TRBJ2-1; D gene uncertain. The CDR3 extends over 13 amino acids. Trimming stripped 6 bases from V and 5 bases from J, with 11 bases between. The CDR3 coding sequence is TGTGCCAGCAGCTTAAGCCGGGACAATGAGCAGTTCTTC. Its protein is CASSLSRDNEQFF.

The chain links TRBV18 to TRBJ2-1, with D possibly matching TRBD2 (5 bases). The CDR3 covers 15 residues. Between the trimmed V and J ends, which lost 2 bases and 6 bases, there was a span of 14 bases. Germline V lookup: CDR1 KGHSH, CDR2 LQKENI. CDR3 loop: CASSPTNRGSNEQFF. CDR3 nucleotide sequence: TGTGCCAGCTCACCAACAAATCGAGGGAGCAATGAGCAGTTCTTC.

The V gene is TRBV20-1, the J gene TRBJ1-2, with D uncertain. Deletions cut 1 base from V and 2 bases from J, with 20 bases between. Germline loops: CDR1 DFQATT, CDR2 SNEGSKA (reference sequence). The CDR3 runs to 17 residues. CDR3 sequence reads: CSARGEPHKGQNYGYTF. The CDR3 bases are TGCAGTGCTAGAGGAGAACCCCACAAGGGCCAAAACTATGGCTACACCTTC.

CDR3 DNA sequence: TGTGCCGTTGGACGGGAGAACACTGAAGCTTTCTTT. Encoded protein: CAVGRENTEAFF. The chain carries TRBV10-3 and TRBJ1-1; D unresolved. Germline CDR1 reads ENHRY; CDR2 reads SYGVKD. This CDR3 comprises 12 residues. Between the trimmed V and J ends, which lost 11 bases and 1 base, there was a span of 11 bases.

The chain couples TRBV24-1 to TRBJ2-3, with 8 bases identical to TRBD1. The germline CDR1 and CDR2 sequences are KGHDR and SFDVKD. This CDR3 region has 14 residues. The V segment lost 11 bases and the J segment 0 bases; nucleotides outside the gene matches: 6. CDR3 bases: TGTGCCATCGGAGGACAGGGAAGCACAGATACGCAGTATTTT. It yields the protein CAIGGQGSTDTQYF.

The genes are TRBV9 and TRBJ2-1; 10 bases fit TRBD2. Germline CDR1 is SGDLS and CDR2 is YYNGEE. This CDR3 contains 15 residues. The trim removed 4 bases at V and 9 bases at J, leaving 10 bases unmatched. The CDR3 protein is CASSSRVIAGGEQFF. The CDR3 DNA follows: TGTGCCAGCAGCTCAAGGGTAATAGCGGGAGGTGAGCAGTTCTTC.

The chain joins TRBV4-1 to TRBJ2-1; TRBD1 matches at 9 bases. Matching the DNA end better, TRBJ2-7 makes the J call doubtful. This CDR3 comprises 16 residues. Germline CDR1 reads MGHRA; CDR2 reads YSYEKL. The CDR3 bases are TGCGCCAGCAGCCAATCAACAGGGGGCTCCTACAATGAGCAGTACTTC. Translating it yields CASSQSTGGSYNEQYF.

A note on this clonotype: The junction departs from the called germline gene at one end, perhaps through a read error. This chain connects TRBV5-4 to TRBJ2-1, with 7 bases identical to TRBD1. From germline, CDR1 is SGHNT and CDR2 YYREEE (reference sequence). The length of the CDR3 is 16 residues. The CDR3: CVSSPLRQGVNNEQFF. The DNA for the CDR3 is TGTGTCAGCAGCCCCCTAAGACAGGGAGTAAACAATGAGCAGTTCTTC.

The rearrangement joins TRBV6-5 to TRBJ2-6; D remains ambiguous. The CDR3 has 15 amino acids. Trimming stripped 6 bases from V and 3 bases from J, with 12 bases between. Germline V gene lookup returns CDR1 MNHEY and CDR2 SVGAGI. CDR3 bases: TGTGCCAGCAGACCAGCAAGTGTTGGGGCCAACGTCCTGACTTTC. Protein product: CASRPASVGANVLTF.

The CDR3 region is CAISPTGPGGYTF. The CDR3 nucleotides read TGTGCCATCAGCCCCACGGGACCGGGTGGCTACACCTTC. The chain uses TRBV10-3 and TRBJ1-2, with D possibly being TRBD1 (5 bases). The germline V and J ends were trimmed by 6 bases and 7 bases, with 15 bases remaining between them. Germline loops: CDR1 ENHRY, CDR2 SYGVKD. The CDR3 spans 13 residues.

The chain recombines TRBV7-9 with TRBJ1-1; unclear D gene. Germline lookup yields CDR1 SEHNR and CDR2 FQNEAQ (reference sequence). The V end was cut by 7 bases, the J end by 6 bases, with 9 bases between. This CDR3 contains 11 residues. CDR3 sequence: CASTDSAEAFF. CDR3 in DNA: TGTGCCAGCACCGATTCCGCTGAAGCTTTCTTT.

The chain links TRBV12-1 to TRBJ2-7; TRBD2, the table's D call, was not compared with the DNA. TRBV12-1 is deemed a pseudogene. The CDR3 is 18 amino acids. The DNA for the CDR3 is TGTGCCAGCAGCTTTGCTCTACGACAGGCTAACGGGAGCTACGAGCAGTACTTC. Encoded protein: CASSFALRQANGSYEQYF.

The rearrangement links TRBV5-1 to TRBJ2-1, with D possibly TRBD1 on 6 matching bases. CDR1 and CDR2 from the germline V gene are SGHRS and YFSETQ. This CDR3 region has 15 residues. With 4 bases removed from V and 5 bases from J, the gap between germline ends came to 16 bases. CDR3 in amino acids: CASSLSRGGNNEQFF. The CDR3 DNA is TGCGCCAGCAGCCTCTCGCGAGGGGGAAACAATGAGCAGTTCTTC.

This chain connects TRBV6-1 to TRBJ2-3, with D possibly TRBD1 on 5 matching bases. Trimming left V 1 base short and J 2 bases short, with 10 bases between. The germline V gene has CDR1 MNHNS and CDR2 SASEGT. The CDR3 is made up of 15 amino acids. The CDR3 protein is CASSEGGGPTDTQYF. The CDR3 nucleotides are TGTGCCAGCAGTGAAGGGGGCGGCCCCACAGATACGCAGTATTTT.

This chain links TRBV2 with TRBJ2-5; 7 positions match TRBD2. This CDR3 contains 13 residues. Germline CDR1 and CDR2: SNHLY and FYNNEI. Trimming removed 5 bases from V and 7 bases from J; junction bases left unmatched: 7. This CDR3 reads CASSRGSLGTQYF. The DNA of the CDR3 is TGTGCCAGCAGTCGCGGGAGTCTGGGGACCCAGTACTTC.

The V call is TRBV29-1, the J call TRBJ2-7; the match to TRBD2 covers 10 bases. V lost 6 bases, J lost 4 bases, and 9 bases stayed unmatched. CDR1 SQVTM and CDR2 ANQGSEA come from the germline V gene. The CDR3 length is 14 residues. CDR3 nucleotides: TGCAGCGTAGGGCACATAGCGGGAGGTTACGAGCAGTACTTC. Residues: CSVGHIAGGYEQYF.

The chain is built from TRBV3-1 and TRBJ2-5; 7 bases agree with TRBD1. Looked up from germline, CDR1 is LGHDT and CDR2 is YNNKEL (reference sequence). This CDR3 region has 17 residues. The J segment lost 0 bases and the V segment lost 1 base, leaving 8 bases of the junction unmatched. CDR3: CASSQGGGGLYQETQYF. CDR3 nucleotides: TGTGCCAGCAGCCAAGGAGGGGGCGGCCTGTACCAAGAGACCCAGTACTTC.

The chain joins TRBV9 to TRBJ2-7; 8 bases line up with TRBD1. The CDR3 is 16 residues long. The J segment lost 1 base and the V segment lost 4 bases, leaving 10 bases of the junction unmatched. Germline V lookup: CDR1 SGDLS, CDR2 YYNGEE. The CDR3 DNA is TGTGCCAGCAGCACTCTAGGACAGGGCTTATCCTACGAGCAGTACTTC. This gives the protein CASSTLGQGLSYEQYF.

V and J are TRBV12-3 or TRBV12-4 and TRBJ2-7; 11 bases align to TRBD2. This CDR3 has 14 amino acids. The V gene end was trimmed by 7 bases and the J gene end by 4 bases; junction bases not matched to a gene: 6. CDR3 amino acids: CASNIAGGLYEQYF. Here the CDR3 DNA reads TGTGCCAGCAACATAGCGGGAGGGTTATACGAGCAGTACTTC.

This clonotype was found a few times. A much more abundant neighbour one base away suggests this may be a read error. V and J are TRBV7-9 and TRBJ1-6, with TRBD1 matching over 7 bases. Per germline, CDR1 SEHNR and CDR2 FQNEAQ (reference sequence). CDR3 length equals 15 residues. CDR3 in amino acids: CASSLGGQLNSPPHF. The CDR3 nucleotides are TGTGCCAGCAGCTTAGGGGGACAGTTGAATTCACCCCCCCACTTT.

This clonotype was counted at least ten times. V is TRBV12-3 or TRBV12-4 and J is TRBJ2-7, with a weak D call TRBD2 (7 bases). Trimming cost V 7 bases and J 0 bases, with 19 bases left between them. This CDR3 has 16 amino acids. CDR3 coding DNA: TGTGCCAGCAACGGAGGCCTAGCGGACAGCTCCTACGAGCAGTACTTC. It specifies CASNGGLADSSYEQYF.

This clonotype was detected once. CDR3: CASSPRGFYEQYF. The CDR3 nucleotides are TGTGCCAGCAGCCCACGAGGATTCTACGAGCAGTACTTC. V and J are TRBV9 and TRBJ2-7; D ambiguous. The V end lost 4 bases, the J end lost 3 bases, and 11 bases lay between the germline ends. The CDR3 consists of 13 residues. The germline CDR1 and CDR2 sequences are SGDLS and YYNGEE.